These T cell receptor beta chains were read from a single sample in a study of T cell repertoires in ileal Crohn's disease. This table comes from immunoSEQ multiplex PCR, and its TCRdb copy is limited to in-frame clones, with some not included. In the table there are approximately 14,000 clones, around 80% of which are singletons. Sequencing used ileal tissue. These receptors were collected from an adult with Crohn's disease. Both conserved end residues are part of each CDR3. The D gene is left open where the match is weak. Size is omitted from some rows. Given values are once, few, many or a class for expanded clones.

size	V	J	D	CDR3	DNA
NA	TRBV29-1	TRBJ2-7	TRBD2	CSVGVGTSGYEQYF	TGCAGCGTGGGGGTGGGGACTAGCGGCTACGAGCAGTACTTC
NA	TRBV7-2	TRBJ2-1	TRBD2	CASSRDSGSSYNEQFF	TGTGCCAGCAGCCGAGATAGCGGGTCTTCCTACAATGAGCAGTTCTTC
NA	TRBV7-9	TRBJ1-2	NA	CASSPDGVNGYTF	TGTGCCAGCAGCCCAGACGGAGTTAATGGCTACACCTTC
NA	TRBV6-1	TRBJ2-3	NA	CASSSGYTDTQYF	TGTGCCAGCAGTTCCGGGTACACAGATACGCAGTATTTT
once	TRBV10-3	TRBJ2-7	TRBD1	CAISGQGSYEQYF	TGTGCCATCAGTGGACAGGGTTCCTACGAGCAGTACTTC
NA	TRBV28	TRBJ2-6	TRBD2	CASRPGLAGANVLTF	TGTGCCAGCAGGCCAGGACTAGCTGGGGCCAACGTCCTGACTTTC
few	TRBV30	TRBJ2-6	TRBD1	CAWSIRQGEAGANVLTF	TGTGCCTGGAGTATCAGACAGGGGGAAGCTGGGGCCAACGTCCTGACTTTC
NA	TRBV7-2	TRBJ2-5	NA	CASSSTGRSETQYF	TGTGCCAGCAGCTCAACAGGGAGGTCTGAGACCCAGTACTTC
NA	TRBV5-1	TRBJ1-4	TRBD1	CASSRQGANNEKLFF	TGCGCCAGCAGCAGACAGGGGGCGAATAATGAAAAACTGTTTTTT
few	TRBV4-2	TRBJ2-5	TRBD2	CASSQDRGSGGAETQYF	TGTGCCAGCAGCCAAGATCGTGGTAGCGGGGGAGCGGAGACCCAGTACTTC
NA	TRBV13	TRBJ2-6	NA	CASSSRTGANVLTF	TGTGCCAGCAGCTCCCGTACTGGGGCCAACGTCCTGACTTTC
NA	TRBV10-3	TRBJ2-5	NA	CAISVSGETQYF	TGTGCCATCAGTGTCTCGGGAGAGACCCAGTACTTC
NA	TRBV28	TRBJ2-7	NA	CASRLGGGSYEQYF	TGTGCCAGCAGACTCGGAGGGGGGTCCTACGAGCAGTACTTC
NA	TRBV28	TRBJ2-1	TRBD2	CASIGGGGSSYNEQFF	TGTGCCAGCATTGGGGGGGGAGGGTCATCCTACAATGAGCAGTTCTTC
NA	TRBV18	TRBJ2-1	NA	CASSLLPNGQVLYNEQFF	TGTGCCAGCTCACTCCTTCCTAACGGGCAGGTTCTATACAATGAGCAGTTCTTC
NA	TRBV5-6	TRBJ1-2	NA	CASSFSGDGYTF	TGTGCCAGCAGCTTTTCGGGGGATGGCTACACCTTC
NA	TRBV21-1	TRBJ2-7	NA	CASSKSGIQHEQYF	TGTGCCAGCAGCAAATCCGGCATCCAACACGAGCAGTACTTC
once	TRBV5-4	TRBJ1-1	NA	CASSLDHGGGTEAFF	TGTGCCAGCAGCTTGGACCATGGCGGGGGGACTGAAGCTTTCTTT
once	TRBV6-5	TRBJ1-3	NA	CASSYSFSGSRNTIYF	TGTGCCAGCAGTTACTCATTCTCAGGTTCGCGAAACACCATATATTTT
NA	TRBV6-5	TRBJ1-2	TRBD1	CASSFGQGAGYTF	TGTGCCAGCAGTTTCGGACAGGGTGCTGGCTACACCTTC
NA	TRBV7-2	TRBJ2-7	NA	CASSLLAGQYHEQYF	TGTGCCAGCAGCTTATTAGCAGGACAGTACCACGAGCAGTACTTC
NA	TRBV29-1	TRBJ2-1	NA	CSARSYNEQFF	TGCAGCGCTAGGAGTTACAATGAGCAGTTCTTC
NA	TRBV30	TRBJ1-6	NA	CAWSTAARSPLHF	TGTGCCTGGAGTACCGCGGCCCGTTCACCCCTCCACTTT
NA	TRBV9	TRBJ1-1	TRBD1	CASSPVPQGALGTEAFF	TGTGCCAGCAGCCCCGTTCCACAGGGGGCGCTGGGCACTGAAGCTTTCTTT
NA	TRBV5-1	TRBJ2-3	NA	CASSRAGEGTDTQYF	TGCGCCAGCAGCAGGGCAGGGGAGGGCACAGATACGCAGTATTTT
NA	TRBV30	TRBJ1-4	NA	CAWGTGRTNEKLFF	TGTGCCTGGGGTACAGGGAGAACTAATGAAAAACTGTTTTTT